These 12 T cell receptor beta chains were all obtained from the same sample, sequenced in a study of T-cell memory formation after mild COVID-19. TCRdb reanalysed the 5' RACE reads using MiXCR and keeps one entry per CDR3 protein. The sample carries about half a million distinct CDR3 sequences, 15% to 20% recorded once. Sequences were obtained from PBMCs or a T cell subset sorted from them (not recorded which). The receptors stem from an adult woman who had mild COVID-19 (a few samples of this study predate the infection). Cell type and time point are not known.

This clonotype was counted a few times. The V call is TRBV10-3, the J call TRBJ2-6, with 9 bases fitting TRBD1. This CDR3 region has 17 residues. Trimming removed 4 bases from V and 1 base from J; junction bases left unmatched: 5. From germline, CDR1 is ENHRY and CDR2 SYGVKD. The CDR3 DNA reads TGTGCCATCAGTGTTACAGGGGGCCATTCTGGGGCCAACGTCCTGACTTTC. It encodes CAISVTGGHSGANVLTF.

This clonotype was picked up a small number of times. The chain is built from TRBV29-1 and TRBJ2-1; D is undetermined. The CDR3 spans 13 residues. Between the trimmed V and J ends, which lost 5 bases and 5 bases, there was a span of 13 bases. Germline V gene data show CDR1 as SQVTM and CDR2 as ANQGSEA. CDR3 amino acids: CSVSRDGHNEQFF. In DNA form, the CDR3 reads TGCAGCGTTTCCCGCGACGGGCACAATGAGCAGTTCTTC.

This sequence joins TRBV5-1 and TRBJ2-7, with D perhaps TRBD1 (5 bases). Germline CDR1 and CDR2: SGHRS and YFSETQ. V was clipped by 0 bases and J by 7 bases, with 17 bases between them. The CDR3 consists of 15 residues. The CDR3 sequence is CASSLGGRRGREQYF. The CDR3 coding sequence is TGCGCCAGCAGCTTGGGGGGCAGGAGAGGCCGGGAGCAGTACTTC. Together with reference TRBV5-1 and TRBJ2-7, the CDR3 gives the full variable domain: KAGVTQTPRYLIKTRGQQVTLSCSPISGHRSVSWYQQTPGQGLQFLFEYFSETQRNKGNFPGRFSGRQFSNSRSEMNVSTLELGDSALYLCASSLGGRRGREQYFGPGTRLTVT.

This clonotype was seen a handful of times. The J gene is TRBJ2-3, the V gene TRBV7-2; 12 nucleotides agree with TRBD1. The germline V gene encodes CDR1 SGHTA and CDR2 FQGNSA. V lost 5 bases and J lost 8; bases outside the gene matches: 8. The CDR3 loop spans 15 amino acids. The CDR3 nucleotides are TGTGCCAGCAGCACTACCGGGACAGGGGGCGTTACGCAGTATTTT. Protein: CASSTTGTGGVTQYF.

This clonotype has at least ten counts. The CDR3 spells CSVVGRSTDTQYF. In nucleotides, the CDR3 is TGCAGCGTTGTAGGCAGGAGCACAGATACGCAGTATTTT. The rearrangement uses TRBV29-1 and TRBJ2-3; no clear D. This CDR3 has 13 amino acids. Germline CDR1 reads SQVTM; CDR2 reads ANQGSEA. The ends were cut back, 4 bases at V and 0 bases at J, with 8 bases in the middle.

This clonotype was detected only a few times. The V and J genes are TRBV7-2 and TRBJ1-6, with D perhaps TRBD1 (5 bases). This CDR3 region has 14 residues. Trimming stripped 7 bases from V and 5 bases from J, with 12 bases between. CDR1 is SGHTA, CDR2 FQGNSA, per germline. The CDR3, as DNA: TGTGCCAGCACCTCAGGGAGTAATAATTCACCCCTCCACTTT. It specifies CASTSGSNNSPLHF.

This clonotype was observed a handful of times. The chain recombines TRBV7-6 with TRBJ2-2; 7 bases are a match to TRBD1. CDR1 is SGHVS, CDR2 FNYEAQ, per germline. The CDR3 sequence is 15 residues long. Trimming removed 4 bases from V and 2 bases from J; junction bases left unmatched: 4. In nucleotides, the CDR3 is TGTGCCAGCAGCTCCGACAGGGAAAACACCGGGGAGCTGTTTTTT. Translating it yields CASSSDRENTGELFF.

The chain recombines TRBV7-9 with TRBJ1-2; D perhaps matches TRBD1 (6 bases). Between the trimmed V and J ends, which lost 5 bases and 8 bases, there was a span of 15 bases. CDR3 length equals 13 residues. Germline V gives CDR1 SEHNR, CDR2 FQNEAQ (reference sequence). The CDR3 coding sequence is TGTGCCAGCAGCAGGGACACCGTCAGAGGCTACACCTTC. Its translation: CASSRDTVRGYTF.

The J gene is TRBJ1-5, the V gene TRBV5-1, with D perhaps matching TRBD1 (5 bases). From germline, CDR1 is SGHRS and CDR2 YFSETQ. The CDR3 runs to 14 residues. V was shortened by 5 bases and J by 2 bases, with 11 bases between the two germline ends. Here the CDR3 reads CASRPDSRNQPQHF. The CDR3 DNA is TGCGCCAGCAGACCTGACAGCCGCAATCAGCCCCAGCATTTT.

This clonotype occurred a few times. The chain is built from TRBV11-2 and TRBJ1-2, with D possibly TRBD1 on 6 matching bases. Deletions cut 3 bases from V and 4 bases from J, with 12 bases between. CDR1 and CDR2 (germline): SGHAT, FQNNGV. The CDR3 is made up of 14 amino acids. Written as DNA, the CDR3 is TGTGCCAGCAGCTTTATCGGGGGCGGCTATGGCTACACCTTC. It specifies CASSFIGGGYGYTF.

This clonotype has only a few counts. This sequence joins TRBV7-7 and TRBJ2-1, with D unclear. This CDR3 has 13 residues. V lost 5 bases and J lost 9, with 14 bases in between. CDR1 and CDR2 from the germline V gene are SSHAT and FNYEAQ (reference sequence). The CDR3 spells CASSTGPLSEQFF. The CDR3 bases are TGTGCCAGCAGCACTGGACCCCTGAGTGAGCAGTTCTTC.

This clonotype was picked up a small number of times. The chain couples TRBV19 to TRBJ1-5; D perhaps matches TRBD1 (6 bases). This CDR3 comprises 13 residues. The V gene's germline CDR1 is LNHDA and CDR2 SQIVND (reference sequence). V dropped 3 bases and J dropped 7 bases, with 10 bases sitting between them. In DNA, the CDR3 is TGTGCCAGTAGTATGGGCGGGGGCCAGCCCCAGCATTTT. Amino acid sequence: CASSMGGGQPQHF.